The 28 T cell receptor beta chains given below trace back to one sample, sequenced in a study of T cell responses to AZD1222 COVID-19 vaccine. Measured with immunoSEQ multiplex PCR; TCRdb has only the in-frame clones, and not every one. The profile shows about 110,000 clones, roughly 87% of them singletons. The sequencing here drew on peripheral blood, taken on day 0 of MenACWY control vaccination. These receptors were obtained from an adult in good health.

This clone was detected only a few times. The V call is TRBV4-3, the J call TRBJ1-5; D gene unclear. Trimming cost V 1 base and J 7 bases, with 8 bases left between them. Looked up from germline, CDR1 is LGHNA and CDR2 is YSLEER. The CDR3 has 13 residues. The CDR3 spells CASSQAQLQPQHF. As DNA, the CDR3 is TGCGCCAGCAGCCAAGCTCAGTTACAGCCCCAGCATTTT.

V gene TRBV6-1 combines with J gene TRBJ1-5; the D is unclear. The CDR3 is 16 residues long. Trimming cost V 0 bases and J 0 bases, with 9 bases left between them. CDR1 is MNHNS, CDR2 SASEGT, per germline. This CDR3 reads CASSEAEGFSNQPQHF. CDR3 in DNA: TGTGCCAGCAGTGAAGCGGAAGGTTTTAGCAATCAGCCCCAGCATTTT.

This clone is medium-sized by share. The chain is built from TRBV6-2 or TRBV6-3 and TRBJ2-3; D is undetermined. CDR1 is MNHEY, CDR2 SVGEGT, per germline. The CDR3 contains 14 residues. The germline V and J ends were trimmed by 0 bases and 0 bases, with 4 bases remaining between them. The CDR3 protein is CASSYSTSTDTQYF. Here the CDR3 DNA reads TGTGCCAGCAGTTACTCGACTAGCACAGATACGCAGTATTTT.

This sequence joins TRBV4-3 and TRBJ1-2; 8 bases are shared with TRBD1. This CDR3 spans 17 amino acids. CDR1 LGHNA and CDR2 YSLEER come from the germline V gene. Trimming removed 1 base from V and 4 bases from J; junction bases left unmatched: 11. CDR3 DNA sequence: TGCGCCAGCAGCCAAGCGGGTATTATTACAGGGGGCTATGGCTACACCTTC. Translation: CASSQAGIITGGYGYTF.

The chain uses TRBV9 and TRBJ1-6; D might be TRBD1 (5 bases). CDR1 SGDLS and CDR2 YYNGEE come from the germline V gene. The CDR3 extends over 15 amino acids. V lost 3 bases, J lost 10 bases, and 17 bases lay in between. Here the CDR3 reads CASSAEPGPWSPLHF. The CDR3 bases are TGTGCCAGCAGCGCCGAACCGGGACCTTGGTCACCCCTCCACTTT.

The genes are TRBV18 and TRBJ1-4; D is unresolved. Looked up from germline, CDR1 is KGHSH and CDR2 is LQKENI. The CDR3 loop spans 17 amino acids. V lost 3 bases to trimming and J lost 2 bases, with 16 bases between them. The CDR3 loop is CASSPVKALRTNEKLFF. The CDR3 DNA follows: TGTGCCAGCTCACCGGTTAAGGCATTGAGGACTAATGAAAAACTGTTTTTT. The complete variable domain, with remaining parts taken from reference TRBV18 and TRBJ1-4, reads NAGVMQNPRHLVRRRGQEARLRCSPMKGHSHVYWYRQLPEEGLKFMVYLQKENIIDESGMPKERFSAEFPKEGPSILRIQQVVRGDSAAYFCASSPVKALRTNEKLFFGSGTQLSVL.

The chain couples TRBV7-8 to TRBJ1-5, with D unresolved. Germline lookup yields CDR1 SGHVS and CDR2 FQNEAQ. V was cut by 1 base and J by 9 bases, with 13 bases left in between. This CDR3 is built from 14 residues. CDR3 sequence reads: CASSLDQPLGPQHF. The DNA of the CDR3 is TGTGCCAGCAGCTTAGACCAGCCCTTGGGGCCCCAGCATTTT.

This sequence joins TRBV19 and TRBJ2-1; D gene unclear. This CDR3 is 12 amino acids long. With 0 bases removed from V and 7 bases from J, the gap between germline ends came to 4 bases. Germline-derived CDR1 and CDR2 are LNHDA and SQIVND (reference sequence). This chain's CDR3 is CASSIDGNEQFF. CDR3 bases: TGTGCCAGTAGTATAGACGGAAATGAGCAGTTCTTC. The whole variable domain, remainder taken from reference TRBV19 and TRBJ2-1, is DGGITQSPKYLFRKEGQNVTLSCEQNLNHDAMYWYRQDPGQGLRLIYYSQIVNDFQKGDIAEGYSVSREKKESFPLTVTSAQKNPTAFYLCASSIDGNEQFFGPGTRLTVL.

The chain links TRBV9 to TRBJ1-2; the match to TRBD1 covers 8 bases. The CDR3 spans 15 residues. Germline CDR1 reads SGDLS; CDR2 reads YYNGEE. J gave up 5 bases and V 0 bases, and 6 bases lay outside the gene matches. CDR3 DNA: TGTGCCAGCAGCGTAGGGGAGACAGGGGTGTATGGCTACACCTTC. Amino acid sequence: CASSVGETGVYGYTF.

This chain uses TRBV27 with TRBJ2-1; weak D call: TRBD1 (5 bases). V lost 6 bases, J lost 7 bases, and 10 bases lay in between. Germline V lookup: CDR1 MNHEY, CDR2 SMNVEV (reference sequence). This CDR3 spans 12 amino acids. CDR3 region: CASRLDRNEQFF. In DNA form, the CDR3 reads TGTGCCAGCAGACTTGACAGAAATGAGCAGTTCTTC.

This chain joins TRBV28 and TRBJ2-7, with D possibly matching TRBD2 (5 bases). Germline V gene sequence: CDR1 MDHEN, CDR2 SYDVKM. The length of the CDR3 is 15 residues. With 5 bases removed from V and 0 bases from J, the gap between germline ends came to 14 bases. CDR3 residues: CASSPYTDYSYEQYF. In DNA form, the CDR3 reads TGTGCCAGCAGTCCCTATACCGACTACTCCTACGAGCAGTACTTC.

This CDR3 reads CASSLGGGHEQYF. In DNA, the CDR3 is TGTGCCAGCAGCTTAGGCGGGGGCCACGAGCAGTACTTC. The chain carries TRBV11-3 and TRBJ2-7, with a possible D match to TRBD2 (7 bases). Germline CDR1 is SGHNT and CDR2 is YENEEA. This CDR3 is 13 amino acids long. V shed 1 base and J shed 5 bases, with 9 bases lying between them.

This sequence joins TRBV6-6 and TRBJ2-1; tentative D call: TRBD1 (5 bases). The CDR3 extends over 12 amino acids. V lost 5 bases to trimming and J lost 7 bases, with 9 bases between them. CDR1 is MNHNY, CDR2 SVGAGI, per germline (reference sequence). The CDR3 DNA reads as TGTGCCAGCAGTACCCCAGGGAATGAGCAGTTCTTC. Its translation is CASSTPGNEQFF.

This clone appeared a single time. The V and J genes are TRBV24-1 and TRBJ1-2, with no clear D. This CDR3 is 12 amino acids long. Trimming stripped 5 bases from V and 6 bases from J, with 9 bases between. CDR1 is KGHDR and CDR2 is SFDVKD in the germline V gene. The CDR3: CATSGGWDGYTF. The CDR3 DNA sequence: TGTGCCACCAGTGGGGGATGGGATGGCTACACCTTC.

The chain links TRBV27 to TRBJ2-7; TRBD1 is a possible D gene (6 bases). The CDR3 has 18 amino acids. V dropped 4 bases and J dropped 4 bases, with 26 bases sitting between them. Germline assignment: CDR1 MNHEY and CDR2 SMNVEV (reference sequence). In nucleotides, the CDR3 is TGTGCCAGCAGTTGGTCCCCCCCAGGGGCCATCAGGGGATACGAGCAGTACTTC. Amino acid sequence: CASSWSPPGAIRGYEQYF.

The chain recombines TRBV23-1 with TRBJ1-4; TRBD1 might be the D (5 bases). TRBV23-1 is flagged as an ORF with uncertain function. The CDR3 has 14 amino acids. The V end lost 3 bases, the J end lost 5 bases, and 10 bases lay between the germline ends. CDR3 DNA sequence: TGCGCCAGCAGTCACAGGGTCACAAATGAAAAACTGTTTTTT. Encoded protein: CASSHRVTNEKLFF.

As regards this clone: A read error may produce the germline difference seen at one junction end. V gene TRBV6-5 combines with J gene TRBJ1-1, with TRBD1 identical over 7 bases. The CDR3 length is 13 residues. Germline CDR1 MNHEY, CDR2 SVGAGI. In nucleotides, the CDR3 is TGTGCCAGCAGTTCCGGACAGGTCCCCTGGTTGGACTTT. It yields the protein CASSSGQVPWLDF.

The chain carries TRBV19 and TRBJ2-3, with D tentatively TRBD2 (6 bases). The V end lost 8 bases, the J end lost 2 bases, and 11 bases lay between the germline ends. The CDR3 consists of 13 residues. CDR1 and CDR2 from the germline V gene are LNHDA and SQIVND (reference sequence). The CDR3 is CASGSGFTDTQYF. The CDR3 DNA follows: TGTGCCAGTGGTAGCGGATTCACAGATACGCAGTATTTT.

The rearrangement joins TRBV7-2 to TRBJ1-4; D not resolved. The CDR3 loop spans 13 amino acids. The germline V and J ends were trimmed by 3 bases and 8 bases, with 10 bases remaining between them. Germline CDR1 reads SGHTA; CDR2 reads FQGNSA. CDR3 region: CASSFRVREKLFF. For the CDR3, the DNA is TGTGCCAGCAGCTTTAGGGTCCGGGAAAAACTGTTTTTT.

This rearrangement joins TRBV29-1 to TRBJ1-2; the D is unclear. V shed 5 bases and J shed 0 bases, with 10 bases lying between them. This CDR3 has 13 residues. In germline, CDR1 is SQVTM, CDR2 ANQGSEA. In nucleotides, the CDR3 is TGCAGCGTTCACCGGGCCGCTAACTATGGCTACACCTTC. Its protein product is CSVHRAANYGYTF.

The DNA for the CDR3 is TGTGCCAGCAGTCGGACTAGCGGGGGAGATACGCAGTATTTT. Protein sequence: CASSRTSGGDTQYF. The J gene is TRBJ2-3, the V gene TRBV6-6, with 13 positions matching TRBD2. The germline gives CDR1 MNHNY, CDR2 SVGAGI (reference sequence). The CDR3 is made up of 14 amino acids. The trim removed 5 bases at V and 5 bases at J, leaving 1 base unmatched.

The J gene is TRBJ1-1, the V gene TRBV5-5; no reliable D call. Germline V gene sequence: CDR1 SGHKS, CDR2 YYEKEE (reference sequence). The V end was cut by 0 bases, the J end by 1 base, with 10 bases between. CDR3 length: 15 residues. Here the CDR3 DNA reads TGTGCCAGCAGCTTGGTCCTGGGTTCGAACACTGAAGCTTTCTTT. This sequence encodes CASSLVLGSNTEAFF.

In its sample, this clone was seen a few times. The gene calls are TRBV6-5 and TRBJ1-2, with no clear D. The germline V gene has CDR1 MNHEY and CDR2 SVGAGI. Trimming took 6 bases from V and 4 from J, leaving 12 bases between them. CDR3 length: 13 amino acids. The CDR3 reads CASSSTVPYGYTF. CDR3 coding DNA: TGTGCCAGCAGCTCCACAGTGCCCTATGGCTACACCTTC.

A few counts support this clone. The V and J genes are TRBV2 and TRBJ1-4; D is unclear. V lost 3 bases and J lost 4, with 9 bases in between. CDR1 is SNHLY and CDR2 is FYNNEI in the germline V gene. This CDR3 region has 14 residues. The CDR3 reads CASSDAWDNEKLFF. CDR3 bases: TGTGCCAGCAGTGATGCTTGGGATAATGAAAAACTGTTTTTT.

In nucleotides, the CDR3 is TGTGCCAGCAGTTACCTAGGGCAGACTGAAGCTTTCTTT. Protein sequence: CASSYLGQTEAFF. This chain uses TRBV6-5 with TRBJ1-1; D unresolved. V lost 2 bases and J 5 bases, leaving 9 bases between the germline ends. CDR3 length equals 13 residues. Germline lookup yields CDR1 MNHEY and CDR2 SVGAGI.

V and J are TRBV6-4 and TRBJ2-1; D might be TRBD1 (7 bases). CDR3 length: 15 amino acids. The V end lost 0 bases, the J end lost 8 bases, and 14 bases lay between the germline ends. The germline CDR1 and CDR2 sequences are MRHNA and SNTAGT. This chain's CDR3 is CASSDSEGAGDEQFF. CDR3 DNA sequence: TGTGCCAGCAGTGACTCGGAGGGGGCAGGCGATGAGCAGTTCTTC.

The chain recombines TRBV29-1 with TRBJ1-4; D gene uncertain. Trimming left V 4 bases short and J 4 bases short, with 4 bases between. The CDR3 is 11 amino acids. Germline CDR1 SQVTM, CDR2 ANQGSEA. The DNA for the CDR3 is TGCAGCGTTGGCAGTAATGAAAAACTGTTTTTT. This gives the protein CSVGSNEKLFF.

The CDR3 DNA is TGTGCCAGCAGTTTTGCACCTGCCTACGAGCAGTACTTC. Protein sequence: CASSFAPAYEQYF. This chain uses TRBV27 with TRBJ2-7; no clear D. This CDR3 has 13 residues. V was trimmed by 3 bases and J by 2 bases, leaving 8 bases between them. Germline loops: CDR1 MNHEY, CDR2 SMNVEV (reference sequence).